This TCR beta chain stems from a study of CD8+CD57+ T cells in acquired aplastic anemia. Germline V gene lookup returns CDR1 SGHTA and CDR2 FQGNSA. J was trimmed by 3 bases and V by 8 bases; bases with no gene match: 8. CDR3 length: 14 amino acids. Findings of the study overall: The same twenty-nine CD8+ CDR3 sequences occurred in patients and in controls. A significant difference in CD8+ Simpson's diversity between patients and controls was not found.

Researchers used genomic DNA as the template to profile TCR beta VDJ and CDR3. Via MiXCR, TCRdb re-called the reads, giving one row per CDR3 protein. The sample lists roughly 130,000 distinct CDR3 sequences, 48% occurring once. A remark on this clonotype: The antigen remains undetermined.

This clonotype originated in a human donor in good health, serving as a control. The chain has TRBV7-2 and TRBJ1-1, with 8 bases lining up with TRBD1. Source material: sorted CD4+, CD8+, or CD8+CD57+ T cells (not recorded which) from PBMCs. In nucleotides, the CDR3 is TGTGCCAGCTCGAAGGGACAGGAAGACACTGAAGCTTTCTTT. It specifies CASSKGQEDTEAFF.